This T cell receptor (beta chain) was captured in a study of control samples from healthy donors and cancer patients. Trimming stripped 4 bases from V and 8 bases from J, with 9 bases between. The CDR3 consists of 12 residues. The germline V gene encodes CDR1 SGHRS and CDR2 YFSETQ. Produced via immunoSEQ multiplex PCR; TCRdb's table is partial and in-frame only. The repertoire has roughly 84,000 clones, 90% to 95% of them found once; the top ten carry approximately 18%. V usage is TRBV5-1 and J usage is TRBJ2-2; perhaps TRBD2 as D (5 bases). The receptor's source is a man between 50 and 59 years old in good health. Sequencing used blood. The CDR3 bases are TGCGCCAGCAGCCTGGACTGGGGGGAGCTGTTTTTT. Translation gives CASSLDWGELFF. Variable domain in full (rest from reference TRBV5-1 and TRBJ2-2): KAGVTQTPRYLIKTRGQQVTLSCSPISGHRSVSWYQQTPGQGLQFLFEYFSETQRNKGNFPGRFSGRQFSNSRSEMNVSTLELGDSALYLCASSLDWGELFFGEGSRLTVL.